One sample yielded the 29 T cell receptor beta chains listed below, sequenced in a study of cytomegalovirus exposure and HLA in healthy donors. Produced via immunoSEQ multiplex PCR; TCRdb's table is partial and in-frame only. Of about 79,000 clones in the sample, 93% are singletons; the top ten hold about 3.8%. Sequences were obtained from PBMCs. Receptor source: a woman aged 25 to 45 in good health and CMV-seronegative.

The V call is TRBV2, the J call TRBJ2-7, with a possible D match to TRBD1 (6 bases). This CDR3 region has 14 residues. Germline values: CDR1 SNHLY, CDR2 FYNNEI. Trimming cost V 6 bases and J 3 bases, with 15 bases left between them. CDR3 nucleotide sequence: TGTGCCAGCAGACGCACAGCGACAGGCTACGAGCAGTACTTC. Its protein is CASRRTATGYEQYF.

This sequence joins TRBV6-6 and TRBJ2-7; D is possibly TRBD1 (6 bases). Deletions cut 7 bases from V and 4 bases from J, with 14 bases between. This CDR3 has 13 residues. The V gene's germline CDR1 is MNHNY and CDR2 SVGAGI (reference sequence). CDR3 loop: CASNLDRRYEQYF. CDR3 DNA sequence: TGTGCCAGCAACCTGGACAGAAGATACGAGCAGTACTTC.

V and J are TRBV18 and TRBJ1-1; TRBD1 matches at 8 bases. In germline, CDR1 is KGHSH, CDR2 LQKENI. Trimming removed 3 bases from V and 2 bases from J; junction bases left unmatched: 2. This CDR3 has 14 residues. DNA for the CDR3: TGTGCCAGCTCACCCCAGGGGGCAAACACTGAAGCTTTCTTT. It translates to CASSPQGANTEAFF.

Details on this clone: The junction departs from germline at one end; a sequencing error may be responsible. Here the CDR3 DNA reads TGTGCCAGCAGCCACCGAGGGAGCGGGAGGGCCGGATTTTTT. Protein product: CASSHRGSGRAGFF. V is TRBV5-4 and J is TRBJ2-3, with 10 bases that match TRBD2. The CDR3 runs 14 residues. CDR1 is SGHNT, CDR2 YYREEE, per germline (reference sequence).

The chain combines TRBV5-4 with TRBJ1-4; 7 bases are a match to TRBD1. J gave up 8 bases and V 0 bases, and 7 bases lay outside the gene matches. The CDR3 consists of 15 residues. Germline V gene data show CDR1 as SGHNT and CDR2 as YYREEE (reference sequence). As DNA, the CDR3 is TGTGCCAGCAGCTTGGCGGCCAGGGGGGACGAAAAACTGTTTTTT. Protein sequence: CASSLAARGDEKLFF.

V is TRBV28 and J is TRBJ2-7, with 10 bases matching TRBD1. CDR1 and CDR2 (germline): MDHEN, SYDVKM. V shed 7 bases, J shed 4 bases, and the junction held 10 bases outside the gene matches. The CDR3 loop spans 15 amino acids. CDR3 coding DNA: TGTGCCAGCATCCCAGGGGGGACAGGGGTATACGAGCAGTACTTC. Protein: CASIPGGTGVYEQYF.

The J gene is TRBJ2-5, the V gene TRBV5-5; the D is unclear. This CDR3 has 13 residues. The V and J ends lost 0 bases and 5 bases respectively, with 8 bases between them. Per germline, CDR1 SGHKS and CDR2 YYEKEE (reference sequence). This CDR3 is CASSLDISETQYF. DNA for the CDR3: TGTGCCAGCAGCTTGGACATATCGGAGACCCAGTACTTC.

The V gene is TRBV25-1, the J gene TRBJ2-7, with 8 bases matching TRBD1. The length of the CDR3 is 14 residues. In germline, CDR1 is MGHDK, CDR2 SYGVNS. The junction had 4 bases not matched to a gene; V was cut back by 5 bases and J by 1 base. This CDR3 is CASSPRQGSYEQYF. The CDR3 DNA is TGTGCCAGCAGTCCGCGACAGGGGTCCTACGAGCAGTACTTC.

The genes are TRBV28 and TRBJ1-4; D call uncertain. This CDR3 has 14 amino acids. V lost 8 bases and J 7 bases, leaving 17 bases between the germline ends. Germline V CDR1 and CDR2: MDHEN, SYDVKM. This chain's CDR3 is CASHPARRGEKLFF. CDR3 DNA: TGTGCCAGCCACCCGGCGCGGCGGGGTGAAAAACTGTTTTTT.

The count of this clone is one. The genes are TRBV19 and TRBJ1-6; 7 bases fit TRBD1. Germline V gene lookup returns CDR1 LNHDA and CDR2 SQIVND (reference sequence). The CDR3 contains 16 residues. The junction had 6 bases not matched to a gene; V was cut back by 5 bases and J by 2 bases. The CDR3 region is CASSVTGTAYNSPLHF. CDR3 bases: TGTGCCAGTAGTGTGACCGGGACAGCCTATAATTCACCCCTCCACTTT.

This chain connects TRBV9 to TRBJ1-1, with 9 nucleotides matching TRBD1. Germline V gene data show CDR1 as SGDLS and CDR2 as YYNGEE. V dropped 4 bases and J dropped 7; count of bases not matched to a gene: 5. CDR3 length: 13 amino acids. The CDR3 reads CASSPRGQGEAFF. The CDR3 region has the DNA TGTGCCAGCAGCCCCAGGGGACAGGGTGAAGCTTTCTTT.

The chain recombines TRBV7-2 with TRBJ2-1; 12 nucleotides line up with TRBD1. Germline values: CDR1 SGHTA, CDR2 FQGNSA. Trimming took 5 bases from V and 9 from J; bases not matched to a gene: 8. The CDR3 covers 15 residues. The DNA of the CDR3 is TGTGCCAGCAGCACGCCGGGACAGGGGGCAAGTGAGCAGTTCTTC. Protein product: CASSTPGQGASEQFF.

This clone was detected only once. J is TRBJ1-1 and V is TRBV9, with 7 bases identical to TRBD1. The CDR3 runs 14 residues. The germline V gene encodes CDR1 SGDLS and CDR2 YYNGEE. The V gene end was trimmed by 3 bases and the J gene end by 4 bases; junction bases not matched to a gene: 6. The CDR3 DNA is TGTGCCAGCAGCGGGACACCAGGGGGCACTGAAGCTTTCTTT. Protein sequence: CASSGTPGGTEAFF. The full variable domain, in which reference TRBV9 and TRBJ1-1 provide the parts outside the CDR3, is DSGVTQTPKHLITATGQRVTLRCSPRSGDLSVYWYQQSLDQGLQFLIQYYNGEERAKGNILERFSAQQFPDLHSELNLSSLELGDSALYFCASSGTPGGTEAFFGQGTRLTVV.

The chain uses TRBV28 and TRBJ2-1; the D is unclear. In germline, CDR1 is MDHEN, CDR2 SYDVKM. The CDR3 is 10 residues long. V was shortened by 2 bases and J by 10 bases, with 3 bases between the two germline ends. CDR3 in DNA: TGTGCCAGCAGTTTACAGGAGCAGTTCTTC. Its protein product is CASSLQEQFF.

CDR3 sequence (DNA): TGTGCCAGCAGCCCGATGGGCCGACAGGGCACTGAAGCTTTCTTT. Residues: CASSPMGRQGTEAFF. This sequence joins TRBV7-2 and TRBJ1-1; 7 bases fit TRBD1. Germline V gene data show CDR1 as SGHTA and CDR2 as FQGNSA. J gave up 4 bases and V 5 bases, and 10 bases lay outside the gene matches. The length of the CDR3 is 15 residues.

V and J are TRBV7-2 and TRBJ1-2, with a weak D call TRBD1 (5 bases). Trimming left V 5 bases short and J 6 bases short, with 16 bases between. Germline V gives CDR1 SGHTA, CDR2 FQGNSA. CDR3 length: 14 amino acids. The CDR3 DNA reads as TGTGCCAGCAGCCCTGTTGGCAGGGTGGATGGCTACACCTTC. This encodes CASSPVGRVDGYTF. Supplemented by reference TRBV7-2 and TRBJ1-2, the full variable domain reads GAGVSQSPSNKVTEKGKDVELRCDPISGHTALYWYRQSLGQGLEFLIYFQGNSAPDKSGLPSDRFSAERTGGSVSTLTIQRTQQEDSAVYLCASSPVGRVDGYTFGSGTRLTVV.

In its sample, this clone was seen a few times. The genes are TRBV29-1 and TRBJ1-5; D remains ambiguous. This CDR3 contains 12 residues. Germline CDR1 SQVTM, CDR2 ANQGSEA. V was trimmed by 4 bases and J by 5 bases, leaving 9 bases between them. CDR3 residues: CSVAASDQPQHF. The CDR3 DNA sequence: TGCAGCGTTGCGGCCAGCGATCAGCCCCAGCATTTT. Using reference TRBV29-1 and TRBJ1-5 for the parts outside the CDR3, the full variable domain is SAVISQKPSRDICQRGTSLTIQCQVDSQVTMMFWYRQQPGQSLTLIATANQGSEATYESGFVIDKFPISRPNLTFSTLTVSNMSPEDSSIYLCSVAASDQPQHFGDGTRLSIL.

The V call is TRBV6-1, the J call TRBJ2-6; 7 bases are shared with TRBD1. Per the germline V gene, CDR1 is MNHNS and CDR2 is SASEGT. CDR3 length: 15 residues. The trim removed 7 bases at V and 2 bases at J, leaving 5 bases unmatched. The chain's CDR3 is CASTSTGTGANVLTF. The CDR3 nucleotides are TGTGCCAGCACATCGACAGGGACTGGGGCCAACGTCCTGACTTTC.

The chain links TRBV5-5 to TRBJ2-5, with D possibly TRBD2 on 6 matching bases. The CDR3 totals 15 residues. The ends were cut back, 1 base at V and 0 bases at J, with 10 bases in the middle. Germline V gives CDR1 SGHKS, CDR2 YYEKEE (reference sequence). This CDR3 is CASSLLRDYQETQYF. CDR3 coding DNA: TGTGCCAGCAGCTTGTTGCGGGACTACCAAGAGACCCAGTACTTC.

The J gene is TRBJ2-3, the V gene TRBV21-1; the listed D gene, TRBD1, was not tested against the DNA. TRBV21-1 is a documented pseudogene. CDR3 length equals 15 residues. This CDR3 reads CASSPQHPSTDTQYF. Written as DNA, the CDR3 is TGTGCCAGCAGCCCTCAACATCCTAGCACAGATACGCAGTATTTT.

The V and J genes are TRBV5-4 and TRBJ1-1, with D possibly being TRBD1 (6 bases). V lost 2 bases and J lost 0, with 11 bases in between. Per germline, CDR1 SGHNT and CDR2 YYREEE (reference sequence). The CDR3 extends over 15 amino acids. The CDR3 reads CASSFSGQMNTEAFF. Here the CDR3 DNA reads TGTGCCAGCAGCTTTTCTGGACAGATGAACACTGAAGCTTTCTTT.

This chain uses TRBV11-2 with TRBJ2-4; 12 bases align to TRBD2. V was clipped by 5 bases and J by 8 bases; unmatched bases: 4. This CDR3 is built from 14 residues. Germline V gives CDR1 SGHAT, CDR2 FQNNGV. In DNA, the CDR3 is TGTGCCAGCAGCCTAGCGGGGGGGCGGGACATTCAGTACTTC. This translates into CASSLAGGRDIQYF.

V gene TRBV27 combines with J gene TRBJ2-1; a possible D gene is TRBD1 (5 bases). The CDR3 covers 13 residues. Trimming removed 3 bases at V and 10 bases at J, with 13 bases between. In germline, CDR1 is MNHEY, CDR2 SMNVEV (reference sequence). Here the CDR3 DNA reads TGTGCCAGCAGTTTTCAAGGGGCAGGAGAGCAGTTCTTC. This translates into CASSFQGAGEQFF.

The CDR3 loop reads CASSSDRGYYNEQFF. CDR3 DNA sequence: TGTGCCAGCAGCTCCGACAGGGGGTACTACAATGAGCAGTTCTTC. This chain connects TRBV7-2 to TRBJ2-1; 9 bases map to TRBD1. CDR1 and CDR2 from the germline V gene are SGHTA and FQGNSA. The CDR3 runs to 15 residues. V shed 4 bases and J 3 bases; nucleotides not matched to a gene: 4.

A few counts support this clone. The chain has TRBV19 and TRBJ2-7; TRBD1 matches 7 bases. The ends lost 4 bases at V and 3 bases at J; junction bases unmatched: 9. The CDR3 runs to 15 residues. Germline loops: CDR1 LNHDA, CDR2 SQIVND (reference sequence). In DNA, the CDR3 is TGTGCCAGTAGTAGGGACAGTAGCACGGGCTACGAGCAGTACTTC. It is translated as CASSRDSSTGYEQYF.

This clone was picked up one time. This chain joins TRBV10-3 and TRBJ1-6, with no clear D. The length of the CDR3 is 14 residues. In germline, CDR1 is ENHRY, CDR2 SYGVKD. V dropped 3 bases and J dropped 10 bases, with 13 bases sitting between them. The CDR3 region has the DNA TGTGCCATCAGTGATATGGTTAGCTCGTCACCCCTCCACTTT. This encodes CAISDMVSSSPLHF.

This chain uses TRBV11-2 with TRBJ2-5, with D tentatively TRBD1 (6 bases). CDR3 length equals 14 residues. V lost 2 bases and J 3 bases, leaving 10 bases between the germline ends. Germline CDR1 reads SGHAT; CDR2 reads FQNNGV. The CDR3 loop reads CASSLTGLKETQYF. The DNA of the CDR3 is TGTGCCAGCAGCTTAACAGGGTTAAAAGAGACCCAGTACTTC.

This chain links TRBV5-1 with TRBJ1-2; D possibly corresponds to TRBD1 (5 bases). The V gene lost 0 bases and the J gene lost 2 bases, with 8 bases spanning the gap. The CDR3 has 14 amino acids. Germline V gene sequence: CDR1 SGHRS, CDR2 YFSETQ. CDR3 nucleotides: TGCGCCAGCAGCTTGGGGGACTCCAACTATGGCTACACCTTC. As protein: CASSLGDSNYGYTF.

V is TRBV19 and J is TRBJ1-1; TRBD1 aligns across 8 bases. Germline CDR1 and CDR2: LNHDA and SQIVND (reference sequence). V was clipped by 3 bases and J by 5 bases; unmatched bases: 14. The CDR3 is 17 residues long. CDR3 DNA sequence: TGTGCCAGTAGTATGAGCCGAGGACAGGGAGGGCGAACTGAAGCTTTCTTT. Translated: CASSMSRGQGGRTEAFF. Full variable domain (outside the CDR3, taken from reference TRBV19 and TRBJ1-1): DGGITQSPKYLFRKEGQNVTLSCEQNLNHDAMYWYRQDPGQGLRLIYYSQIVNDFQKGDIAEGYSVSREKKESFPLTVTSAQKNPTAFYLCASSMSRGQGGRTEAFFGQGTRLTVV.